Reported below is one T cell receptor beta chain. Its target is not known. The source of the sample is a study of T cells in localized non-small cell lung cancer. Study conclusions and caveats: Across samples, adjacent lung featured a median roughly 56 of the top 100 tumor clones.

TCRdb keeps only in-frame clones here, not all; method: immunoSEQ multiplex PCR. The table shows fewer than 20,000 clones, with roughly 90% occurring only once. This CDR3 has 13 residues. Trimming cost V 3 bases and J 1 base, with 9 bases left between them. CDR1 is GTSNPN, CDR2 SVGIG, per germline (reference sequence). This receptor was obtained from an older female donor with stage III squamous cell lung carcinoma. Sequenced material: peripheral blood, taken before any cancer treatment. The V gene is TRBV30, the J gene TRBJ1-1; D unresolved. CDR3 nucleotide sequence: TGTGCCTGGAGCGCGGACGGGAACACTGAAGCTTTCTTT. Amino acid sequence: CAWSADGNTEAFF.